This T cell receptor beta chain was captured in a study of shared clonotypes between healthy human individuals. Clones were sequenced by immunoSEQ multiplex PCR, and TCRdb holds only the in-frame ones, with some missing. The table shows 1.5 million to 1.9 million clones, with approximately 98% occurring only once. The V gene end was trimmed by 2 bases and the J gene end by 6 bases; junction bases not matched to a gene: 2. The CDR3 has 14 residues. Germline lookup yields CDR1 MNHNS and CDR2 SASEGT. In the case of this clone: At the DNA level, this CDR3 is encoded by other sequences in the same sample as well.

V and J are TRBV6-1 and TRBJ1-5; TRBD1 matches 9 bases. Sequenced input: naive CD4+ T cells sorted from blood. As for subset: CD45RA+ positively selected. The sequence was collected from a young man in good health. The CDR3 loop is CASSERQGGQPQHF. In DNA form, the CDR3 reads TGTGCCAGCAGTGAAAGACAGGGGGGTCAGCCCCAGCATTTT.